Sequencing of this T cell receptor beta chain was carried out in a study of blood T cell repertoires in COVID-19. About the research overall: The United States, Italy and Spain provided the acute and convalescent COVID-19 samples.

This clone has a single count. The CDR3 extends over 13 amino acids. The germline gives CDR1 SGHRS, CDR2 YFSETQ. V lost 1 base and J 1 base, leaving 6 bases between the germline ends. Generated by immunoSEQ multiplex PCR, the TCRdb table keeps only in-frame clones and is missing some. The table includes approximately 210,000 clones, less than 90% detected once. The sample comprised peripheral blood. This clonotype was sampled from a human donor in a cohort sampled during active COVID-19. This chain joins TRBV5-1 and TRBJ2-7; no firm D call. The CDR3 sequence: CASSLLGSYEQYF. CDR3 bases: TGCGCCAGCAGCTTGCTCGGGTCCTACGAGCAGTACTTC.